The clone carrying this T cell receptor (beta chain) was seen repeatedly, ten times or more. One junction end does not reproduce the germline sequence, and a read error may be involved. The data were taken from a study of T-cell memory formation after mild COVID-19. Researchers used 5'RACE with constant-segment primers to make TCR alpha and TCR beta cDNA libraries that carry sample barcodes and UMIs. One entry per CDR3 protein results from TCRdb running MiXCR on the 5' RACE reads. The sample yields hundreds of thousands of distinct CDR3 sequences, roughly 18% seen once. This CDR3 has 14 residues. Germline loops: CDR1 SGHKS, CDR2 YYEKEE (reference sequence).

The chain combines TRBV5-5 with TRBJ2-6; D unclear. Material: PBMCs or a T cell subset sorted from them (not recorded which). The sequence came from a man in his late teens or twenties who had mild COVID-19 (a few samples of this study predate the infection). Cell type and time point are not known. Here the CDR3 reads CASTLLSGANVLTF. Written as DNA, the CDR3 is TGTGCCAGCACCTTGCTCTCGGGGGCCAACGTCCTGACTTTC.